This T cell receptor (beta chain) was sequenced in a study of T cells after yellow fever vaccination. Across the whole study: Fractions of limited cellularity were prepared by means of SMART-Seq v4 Ultra Low Input.

Points on this clonotype: Antigen specificity is unknown.

This CDR3 has 16 amino acids. Germline CDR1 and CDR2: MNHEY and SVGEGT. V lost 5 bases, J lost 1 base, and 18 bases lay in between. Study-wide results and limits: Reappearance after the booster was observed for most primary-vaccination clones (roughly 97% CD4, more than 70% CD8).

It was through 5'RACE template switching that TCR cDNA was made, with a universal primer site and UMIs added. Via MiXCR, TCRdb re-called the 5' RACE reads, giving one row per CDR3 protein. The sample holds roughly 500,000 distinct CDR3 sequences; about 19% are singletons and the top ten take around an eighth. Here the sequenced sample was PBMCs, taken 15 days after the yellow fever booster vaccination. The sequence derives from a man aged 25-45 years who received the YFV17D yellow fever vaccine. The chain recombines TRBV6-2 or TRBV6-3 with TRBJ2-7; possible D gene TRBD1, 5 bases. The CDR3 nucleotides are TGTGCCAGCAGTGATTCCCAGGGTCGTCGGTCCTACGAGCAGTACTTC. This sequence encodes CASSDSQGRRSYEQYF.